This record looks at one T cell receptor beta chain sequence and its context. The target antigen is unknown. Gene names and germline match the mouse. The sequenced fragment ends 1 residue before the CDR3 boundary, so the rest is inferred from the germline J gene. These data originate in a study of tissue T cells after allogeneic stem cell transplantation. Points from the study as a whole: Tissue-detected TCR repertoire was only partly captured by blood and spleen T cells. Sampling depth was limited, and the cohort was small and clinically varied.

From germline, CDR1 is LGHNA and CDR2 YNLKQL (reference sequence). CDR3 length: 11 amino acids. With 0 bases removed from V and 7 bases from J, the gap between germline ends came to 4 bases. Survey-depth TCRbeta CDR3 sequencing reported V/J genes and productive frequencies. Repertoires were generated with immunoSEQ multiplex PCR, while TCRdb's copy carries only in-frame clones and drops some. The sample lists roughly 20,000 clones, approximately 69% occurring once. The receptor's source is a female BALB/c mouse in good health. MHC haplotype of the strain: H2-d. Sequenced: blood. The chain employs TRBV5 and TRBJ2-7; no clear D gene. CDR3 in amino acids: CASSQDVEQYF. The CDR3 bases that were read are TGTGCCAGCAGCCAAGATGTCGAACAGTAC.